These 24 T cell receptor beta chains came from one sample sequenced in a study of blood T cells in healthy people across ages. Combining a sample-barcoded 5' primer with a J-beta primer mix, a second PCR ran for about 7 to 11 cycles. Using its own MiXCR run on the 5' RACE reads, TCRdb lists one record per CDR3 protein. The top ten hold approximately 7.7% of the sample, which has 1.5 million to 2 million distinct CDR3 sequences, over 25% seen once. The specimen was blood. All receptors derive from a woman in her 30s in good health.

This clonotype was observed a handful of times. This chain links TRBV11-2 with TRBJ1-1; TRBD1 agrees at 8 bases. This CDR3 has 16 amino acids. V shed 5 bases and J 4 bases; nucleotides not matched to a gene: 12. Germline V gene lookup returns CDR1 SGHAT and CDR2 FQNNGV. The CDR3 region is CASSLPGQGAGTEAFF. The CDR3 DNA follows: TGTGCCAGCAGCCTCCCTGGCCAGGGGGCGGGCACTGAAGCTTTCTTT.

This clonotype was seen a few times. The genes are TRBV5-6 and TRBJ2-5; possible D gene TRBD2, 6 bases. This CDR3 comprises 16 residues. Germline CDR1 is SGHDT and CDR2 is YYEEEE. Trimming took off 0 bases at V and 2 bases at J, with 14 bases between the two ends. CDR3: CASSLGPVGGQETQYF. The CDR3 nucleotides are TGTGCCAGCAGCTTGGGGCCCGTCGGAGGGCAAGAGACCCAGTACTTC.

This clonotype was recorded a few times. This sequence joins TRBV6-5 and TRBJ1-2; TRBD1 is a possible D gene (6 bases). The CDR3 extends over 17 amino acids. CDR1 MNHEY and CDR2 SVGAGI come from the germline V gene. Deletions cut 2 bases from V and 0 bases from J, with 16 bases between. The CDR3 DNA sequence: TGTGCCAGCAGTTACCCGACAGGTCAGGGATCTAACTATGGCTACACCTTC. Protein sequence: CASSYPTGQGSNYGYTF.

The chain combines TRBV7-3 with TRBJ2-4; 9 bases match TRBD1. Germline trimming cut 5 bases from V and 0 bases from J; bases unmatched to any gene: 2. From germline, CDR1 is SGHTA and CDR2 FQGTGA. This CDR3 has 15 residues. CDR3 protein: CASSQTGGAKNIQYF. CDR3 coding DNA: TGTGCCAGCAGCCAGACAGGGGGAGCCAAAAACATTCAGTACTTC.

This clonotype has just a few counts. The rearrangement joins TRBV7-2 to TRBJ1-1; D possibly corresponds to TRBD1 (5 bases). Trimming left V 11 bases short and J 5 bases short, with 18 bases between. This CDR3 region has 13 residues. Germline V gene data show CDR1 as SGHTA and CDR2 as FQGNSA. The CDR3 sequence is CAGSVQGWTEAFF. The CDR3 bases are TGTGCCGGCTCTGTCCAGGGCTGGACTGAAGCTTTCTTT.

This clonotype came up many times. The chain links TRBV29-1 to TRBJ2-7; no reliable D call. The CDR3 runs to 13 residues. V shed 4 bases and J shed 7 bases, with 17 bases lying between them. The V gene's germline CDR1 is SQVTM and CDR2 ANQGSEA. As DNA, the CDR3 is TGCAGCGTTGGTACAAGAGAGCCACGGGAGCAGTACTTC. Its translation: CSVGTREPREQYF.

This clonotype was seen a few times. The J gene is TRBJ2-7, the V gene TRBV20-1; possible D gene TRBD1, 6 bases. Germline V lookup: CDR1 DFQATT, CDR2 SNEGSKA (reference sequence). The CDR3 extends over 14 amino acids. V was shortened by 0 bases and J by 8 bases, with 17 bases between the two germline ends. The CDR3, as DNA: TGCAGTGCTAGAGAGGGGGCGGTCCCCTGGAAGCAGTACTTC. Its translation: CSAREGAVPWKQYF.

The chain joins TRBV18 to TRBJ2-4, with D unclear. Near its end, the DNA agrees better with TRBJ2-5, so the J call may be wrong. CDR1 is KGHSH and CDR2 is LQKENI in the germline V gene. The CDR3 has 16 amino acids. CDR3 coding DNA: TGTGCCAGCTCGCCGGGTCTGAGTGGGCCCCAAGAGACCCAGTACTTC. It yields the protein CASSPGLSGPQETQYF.

This clonotype was picked up a small number of times. The chain joins TRBV12-3 or TRBV12-4 to TRBJ2-6; TRBD1 agrees at 7 bases. CDR3 size: 17 residues. With 8 bases clipped from V and 1 base from J, the junction kept 11 bases outside the gene matches. DNA for the CDR3: TGTGCCAGCGTTGTGGGACAGAGGCGGTCTGGGGCCAACGTCCTGACTTTC. Its translation is CASVVGQRRSGANVLTF.

This clonotype was recorded many times. V gene TRBV7-2 combines with J gene TRBJ2-1; maybe TRBD2 (5 bases). The ends were cut back, 2 bases at V and 7 bases at J, with 9 bases in the middle. CDR1 is SGHTA, CDR2 FQGNSA, per germline. The CDR3 consists of 13 residues. The CDR3 nucleotides read TGTGCCAGCAGCTTATTCGGGATAAATGAGCAGTTCTTC. It translates to CASSLFGINEQFF.

The rearrangement uses TRBV7-8 and TRBJ2-4; TRBD1 might be the D (5 bases). In germline, CDR1 is SGHVS, CDR2 FQNEAQ. CDR3 length: 14 residues. V was cut by 1 base and J by 10 bases, with 14 bases left in between. CDR3 in DNA: TGTGCCAGCAGCTTAGATAGGGGCATGCATATTCAGTACTTC. This translates into CASSLDRGMHIQYF.

This clonotype was picked up a small number of times. This chain links TRBV7-6 with TRBJ2-5; 7 nucleotides match TRBD1. The V segment lost 9 bases and the J segment 8 bases; nucleotides outside the gene matches: 9. Germline CDR1 and CDR2: SGHVS and FNYEAQ. This CDR3 is built from 12 residues. The chain's CDR3 is CASSSNRGTQYF. CDR3 DNA sequence: TGTGCCAGTTCGTCGAACAGGGGCACCCAGTACTTC.

V is TRBV20-1 and J is TRBJ1-2; tentatively, D is TRBD1 (6 bases). From germline, CDR1 is DFQATT and CDR2 SNEGSKA (reference sequence). CDR3 length: 13 amino acids. The V end lost 6 bases, the J end lost 8 bases, and 19 bases lay between the germline ends. Here the CDR3 DNA reads TGCAGTGCGACCCTGGGGGACACGGAGGGCTACACCTTC. Translated: CSATLGDTEGYTF.

This clonotype was observed a few times. The chain is built from TRBV25-1 and TRBJ1-2; TRBD1 matches 8 bases. The CDR3 is 15 residues long. Germline-derived CDR1 and CDR2 are MGHDK and SYGVNS. With 2 bases clipped from V and 8 bases from J, the junction kept 10 bases outside the gene matches. DNA of the CDR3: TGTGCCAGCAGTGAAATAGCGACAGGGGTGGGAGGCTACACCTTC. It specifies CASSEIATGVGGYTF.

V gene TRBV4-1 combines with J gene TRBJ2-4; D is perhaps TRBD1 or TRBD2 (5 bases each). Trimming cost V 4 bases and J 13 bases, with 26 bases left between them. The V gene's germline CDR1 is MGHRA and CDR2 YSYEKL. The CDR3 totals 16 residues. The CDR3 bases are TGCGCCAGCAGCCCCGCTATGTGGGGGTTCCAAGAGGCCCAGTACTTC. It is translated as CASSPAMWGFQEAQYF.

This chain uses TRBV9 with TRBJ2-1; D unclear. The CDR3 totals 13 residues. Germline V CDR1 and CDR2: SGDLS, YYNGEE. Trimming removed 4 bases from V and 10 bases from J, with 15 bases in between. Here the CDR3 DNA reads TGTGCCAGCAGCTTAGAGTCTAAAGGGGAGCAGTTCTTC. Translation: CASSLESKGEQFF.

This clonotype was found many times. The J gene is TRBJ2-7, the V gene TRBV10-3; D is unclear. This CDR3 is 14 amino acids long. The germline V gene has CDR1 ENHRY and CDR2 SYGVKD. Trimming removed 10 bases at V and 2 bases at J, with 18 bases between. CDR3 nucleotide sequence: TGTGCCACAAACCGGGCTCCAACAACCTACGAGCAGTACTTC. Protein sequence: CATNRAPTTYEQYF.

The chain recombines TRBV20-1 with TRBJ1-6; no reliable D call. The CDR3 is 15 amino acids. The ends were cut back, 4 bases at V and 6 bases at J, with 16 bases in the middle. Germline lookup yields CDR1 DFQATT and CDR2 SNEGSKA (reference sequence). The CDR3 bases are TGCAGTGCTACCCATCGGCCCGGCGGTAATTCACCCCTCCACTTT. Its protein is CSATHRPGGNSPLHF.

This clonotype appeared a few times. The V gene is TRBV20-1, the J gene TRBJ2-1; 12 positions match TRBD2. Germline CDR1 and CDR2: DFQATT and SNEGSKA (reference sequence). CDR3 length: 16 amino acids. The J segment lost 5 bases and the V segment lost 1 base, leaving 6 bases of the junction unmatched. CDR3 sequence: CSARASGGAPNNEQFF. CDR3 nucleotides: TGCAGTGCTAGAGCTAGCGGGGGGGCCCCGAACAATGAGCAGTTCTTC.

In the case of this clonotype: A single base separates this from a much larger clone, so it may be a read error. V usage is TRBV28 and J usage is TRBJ1-2; 8 positions match TRBD1. Germline CDR1 is MDHEN and CDR2 is SYDVKM. CDR3 length: 16 residues. Trimming took 7 bases from V and 2 from J; bases not matched to a gene: 12. CDR3 bases: TGTGCCAGCACTCCCCTAGGGGACAGGACGAACTATGGCTACACCTTC. Translated, it gives CASTPLGDRTNYGYTF.

The sample holds a few counts of this clonotype. The V call is TRBV2, the J call TRBJ2-6, with D perhaps TRBD2 (6 bases). The CDR3 has 15 amino acids. Trimming took off 6 bases at V and 2 bases at J, with 11 bases between the two ends. Per germline, CDR1 SNHLY and CDR2 FYNNEI. Written as DNA, the CDR3 is TGTGCCAGCAGGTCTCGGGGGACTGGGGCCAACGTCCTGACTTTC. The encoded protein is CASRSRGTGANVLTF.

This clonotype was found many times. The chain links TRBV20-1 to TRBJ2-7, with 9 bases aligning to TRBD1. Losses at the gene ends were 6 bases for V and 3 bases for J; bases not matched to a gene: 6. CDR1 DFQATT and CDR2 SNEGSKA come from the germline V gene (reference sequence). The CDR3 consists of 13 residues. CDR3 region: CSASRTGDYEQYF. The CDR3 DNA is TGCAGTGCCTCGCGGACAGGGGACTACGAGCAGTACTTC.

This clonotype turned up a few times. This sequence joins TRBV30 and TRBJ2-3, with 7 bases fitting TRBD1. CDR3 size: 14 residues. Per the germline V gene, CDR1 is GTSNPN and CDR2 is SVGIG (reference sequence). V was pared by 3 bases and J by 3 bases, with 6 bases of the junction left unmatched. The CDR3 DNA reads as TGTGCCTGGAGGGGGACAGCTGTAACAGATACGCAGTATTTT. This gives the protein CAWRGTAVTDTQYF.

The rearrangement links TRBV20-1 to TRBJ2-7; D is uncertain. The CDR3 runs to 15 residues. V lost 6 bases and J lost 7, with 25 bases in between. Germline V gene sequence: CDR1 DFQATT, CDR2 SNEGSKA (reference sequence). The CDR3 DNA sequence: TGCAGTGCCTATGAACGGGTTTCAGGATGGCGAGAGCAGTACTTC. It translates to CSAYERVSGWREQYF.